A selection of T cell receptor beta chains follows, all from one sample in a study of CD8+ T cells in alopecia areata. Clones were sequenced by immunoSEQ multiplex PCR, and TCRdb holds only the in-frame ones, with some missing. The sample consists of over 250,000 clones, roughly 63% of them appearing once. The source material was CD4+ T cells sorted from blood, sampled at roughly week 52, from a patient treated with tofacitinib. The receptors were sampled from a human donor with alopecia areata. CDR3s include the opening cysteine and the closing phenylalanine or tryptophan. The order of the fields is J gene, clone size, CDR3 length, V gene, D gene, CDR3 DNA, CDR3 protein. The D gene is left open where the match is weak. The size entry is marked missing in some rows and otherwise reads once, few, many or a size class.

TRBJ1-6	.	12	TRBV14	.	TGTGCCAGCAGCTTCAGGGATTCACCCCTCCACTTT	CASSFRDSPLHF
TRBJ2-1	few	13	TRBV7-3	TRBD2	TGTGCCAGCGGGACTAGCGGGAGGAATGAGCAGTTCTTC	CASGTSGRNEQFF
TRBJ2-5	.	14	TRBV7-2	.	TGTGCCAGCAGCTCCCAGGGGTACCAAGAGACCCAGTACTTC	CASSSQGYQETQYF
TRBJ2-5	.	11	TRBV20-1	.	TGCAGTGCTGGGGGTTGGGAGACCCAGTACTTC	CSAGGWETQYF
TRBJ1-6	.	13	TRBV30	.	TGTGCCTGGAACTACGGGATCAATTCACCCCTCCACTTT	CAWNYGINSPLHF
TRBJ2-4	.	14	TRBV11-2	.	TGTGCCAGCAGCCCCCACCTAGGGGTGCCCATTCAGTACTTC	CASSPHLGVPIQYF
TRBJ1-1	few	14	TRBV9	.	TGTGCCAGCAGCGTAACCAATGGGGGCACTGAAGCTTTCTTT	CASSVTNGGTEAFF
TRBJ2-3	once	11	TRBV11-2	.	TGTGCCAGCAGGGTCGGGGATACGCAGTATTTT	CASRVGDTQYF
TRBJ1-1	.	13	TRBV7-3	.	TGTGCCAGCAGCTTAAAAGGGGACACTGAAGCTTTCTTT	CASSLKGDTEAFF
TRBJ1-4	.	14	TRBV6-4	TRBD1	TGTGCCAGCAGAGAAGACAGGGTTGGTGGAAAACTGTTTTTT	CASREDRVGGKLFF
TRBJ1-6	.	13	TRBV30	.	TGTGCCTGGACCGCGGGCGTTGGTTCACCCCTCCACTTT	CAWTAGVGSPLHF
TRBJ1-2	.	14	TRBV25-1	TRBD1	TGTGCCAGCACCCCCCGACAGGGGCACTATGGCTACACCTTC	CASTPRQGHYGYTF
TRBJ1-2	few	11	TRBV15	.	TGTGCCACCAGCACAGGTTATGGCTACACCTTC	CATSTGYGYTF
TRBJ1-6	.	13	TRBV25-1	.	TGTGCCAGCAGTGTGACTCCCAATTCACCCCTCCACTTT	CASSVTPNSPLHF
TRBJ1-2	.	13	TRBV30	TRBD1	TGTGCCTGGAGTGGAACCGGACAGGGGGCTTACACCTTC	CAWSGTGQGAYTF
TRBJ2-1	once	11	TRBV29-1	.	TGCAGCGTTGGAGCGTACAATGAGCAGTTCTTC	CSVGAYNEQFF
TRBJ1-2	.	15	TRBV5-4	.	TGTGCCAGCAGCCCTCGGATGTCGGATGGGTACGGCTACACCTTC	CASSPRMSDGYGYTF
TRBJ2-5	.	12	TRBV29-1	.	TGCAGCTTTAGGGAGTACCAAGAGACCCAGTACTTC	CSFREYQETQYF
TRBJ2-3	.	18	TRBV4-2	.	TGTGCCAGCAGCCAAAATGAGGGGGTGGCAGGAGGCACAGATACGCAGTATTTT	CASSQNEGVAGGTDTQYF
TRBJ1-6	few	15	TRBV4-2	.	TGTGCCAGCAGCCAATATAGAGATTCCTATTCACCCCTCCACTTT	CASSQYRDSYSPLHF
TRBJ2-3	few	13	TRBV4-3	.	TGCGCCAGCAGCCACCGGAGCACAGATACGCAGTATTTT	CASSHRSTDTQYF
TRBJ2-5	.	13	TRBV25-1	.	TGTGCCAGCAGTGGGCCGGGGCGGGGGACCCAGTACTTC	CASSGPGRGTQYF
TRBJ2-7	.	14	TRBV7-2	TRBD1	TGTGCCAGCAGCCTGACAGGGTATGGTCTCGAGCAGTACTTC	CASSLTGYGLEQYF
TRBJ2-7	once	12	TRBV2	.	TGTGCCAGCGGGGACCGACCCTACGAGCAGTACTTC	CASGDRPYEQYF
TRBJ2-4	.	17	TRBV7-9	.	TGTGCCAGCAGCCCTCTCTTCTCAGTCACACGCCCACACATTCAGTACTTC	CASSPLFSVTRPHIQYF
TRBJ2-5	.	14	TRBV7-2	TRBD2	TGTGCCAGCAGGCAACTAGCGGGGGATGGGACCCAGTACTTC	CASRQLAGDGTQYF
TRBJ1-2	few	12	TRBV10-3	.	TGTGCCATCAGTGAAGACTGGTATGGCTACACCTTC	CAISEDWYGYTF
TRBJ2-1	.	17	TRBV29-1	.	TGCAGCGTTGCCCATTTAATTACTGCTCCTTCCTACAATGAGCAGTTCTTC	CSVAHLITAPSYNEQFF
TRBJ2-2	.	13	TRBV29-1	.	TGCAGCGTTGGTCCAGCGAACACCGGGGAGCTGTTTTTT	CSVGPANTGELFF
TRBJ2-5	.	13	TRBV30	TRBD2	TGTGCCTGTCACAGCCCCAGCGGGGGGCACGGATACTTC	CACHSPSGGHGYF
TRBJ2-3	.	15	TRBV4-2	.	TGTGCCAGTCAGTATGGCGGGACCGGCGGGGATACGCAGTATTTT	CASQYGGTGGDTQYF
TRBJ1-5	.	16	TRBV30	.	TGTGCCTGGAGTTCGAAGGCAGTCTATAGCAATCAGCCCCAGCATTTT	CAWSSKAVYSNQPQHF
TRBJ1-6	.	15	TRBV25-1	.	TGTGCCAGCAGCGACCCCCGGAGCCTGGGTTCACCCCTCCACTTT	CASSDPRSLGSPLHF
TRBJ1-1	.	16	TRBV6-6	TRBD1	TGTGCCAGCACCTGGGGGGACAGTCGTGAGAGTACTGAAGCTTTCTTT	CASTWGDSRESTEAFF
TRBJ2-3	few	11	TRBV29-1	.	TGCAGCGTTGCGCGTGGAGATACGCAGTATTTT	CSVARGDTQYF
TRBJ1-4	.	14	TRBV4-3	.	TGCGCCAGCAGCCAAGAATCGGGTAGCGAAAAACTGTTTTTT	CASSQESGSEKLFF
TRBJ2-1	.	15	TRBV5-6	.	TGTGCCAGCAGTGCTAGCCCCGCATCCTACAATGAGCAGTTCTTC	CASSASPASYNEQFF
TRBJ1-5	.	12	TRBV25-1	.	TGTGCCAGCAGCGCTCCCGGGCAGCCCCAGCATTTT	CASSAPGQPQHF
TRBJ1-1	once	14	TRBV19	.	TGTGCCAGTAGTATAGCCCGTATAGGGACTGAAGCTTTCTTT	CASSIARIGTEAFF
TRBJ1-1	.	14	TRBV6-5	.	TGTGCCAGCAGTTACTCGTCGGCGGACACTGAAGCTTTCTTT	CASSYSSADTEAFF
TRBJ2-7	once	15	TRBV5-1	.	TGCGCCAGCAGCTTGGAACCGTTACTACCCTACGAGCAGTACTTC	CASSLEPLLPYEQYF
TRBJ2-7	.	13	TRBV30	.	TGTGCCTGGAGGCCTACCCCCATTAGCGAGCAGTACTTC	CAWRPTPISEQYF
TRBJ1-6	.	12	TRBV18	.	TGTGCCAGCTCGGGCGGCATCCCACCCCTCCACTTT	CASSGGIPPLHF
TRBJ1-1	.	11	TRBV6-5	.	TGTGCCAGCAGACAGGGCACTGAAGCTTTCTTT	CASRQGTEAFF
TRBJ2-3	.	17	TRBV10-3	.	TGTGCCATCAGTCCGTGGACCGAATCGACAAGCACAGATACGCAGTATTTT	CAISPWTESTSTDTQYF
TRBJ1-1	once	12	TRBV2	.	TGTGCCAGCAGTGTGGACGGCGGCCAAGCTTTCTTT	CASSVDGGQAFF
TRBJ2-1	.	14	TRBV29-1	TRBD1	TGCAGCGTTGAATCCGGGACAGGGGTTGGTGAGCAGTTCTTC	CSVESGTGVGEQFF
TRBJ2-5	.	14	TRBV29-1	.	TGCAGCGTTGAAGCCGGGACTGTCCAAGAGACCCAGTACTTC	CSVEAGTVQETQYF
TRBJ1-2	once	16	TRBV4-2	TRBD1	TGTGCCAGCAGCCAAAAGCTGGCCGGGACAGGGGATGGCTACACCTTC	CASSQKLAGTGDGYTF
TRBJ2-3	.	13	TRBV5-1	.	TGCGCCAGCAGCTTGTGGAGCACAGATACGCAGTATTTT	CASSLWSTDTQYF
TRBJ2-3	few	13	TRBV7-2	.	TGTGCCAGCAGCTTAAGTCGGACAGATACGCAGTATTTT	CASSLSRTDTQYF
TRBJ2-7	.	11	TRBV5-6	.	TGTGCCAGCAGCTTATATGACGAGCAGTACTTC	CASSLYDEQYF
TRBJ1-2	.	16	TRBV2	.	TGTGCCAGCAGTGAGAACGTAATAGGGGCAACATGGGGCTACACCTTC	CASSENVIGATWGYTF
TRBJ2-7	.	13	TRBV9	.	TGTGCCAGCAGCGCATCACAGGGAAATGCGCAGTACTTC	CASSASQGNAQYF
TRBJ1-6	.	14	TRBV6-5	TRBD1	TGTGCCAGCAGTTGGGACAGGGGAGGGTCACCCCTCCACTTT	CASSWDRGGSPLHF
TRBJ2-7	.	14	TRBV5-1	TRBD1	TGCGCCAGCAGCTTTGGCGGGACAGGGAGCGAGCAGTACTTC	CASSFGGTGSEQYF
TRBJ1-6	.	13	TRBV30	.	TGTGCCTGGAGTGGGGGGCTCAATTCACCCCTCCACTTT	CAWSGGLNSPLHF
TRBJ2-1	few	15	TRBV30	TRBD1	TGTGCCTGGACCCGACAGGGGTCCTCCTACAATGAGCAGTTCTTC	CAWTRQGSSYNEQFF
TRBJ2-5	.	14	TRBV25-1	.	TGTGCCAGCAGTGTATCGAGGCTGAAAGAGACCCAGTACTTC	CASSVSRLKETQYF